The rows below give T cell receptor beta chains drawn from one sample of a study of cytomegalovirus exposure and HLA in healthy donors. The table came from immunoSEQ multiplex PCR; TCRdb's copy has only in-frame clones and leaves some out. The sample contains around 170,000 clones, around nine tenths of which appear only once. The sequenced sample consisted of PBMCs. These receptors all come from a man aged 18 to 29 in good health and CMV-seronegative. Both conserved end residues are part of each CDR3. A D gene is named only where the DNA matches it firmly. Some rows have no size entry. The others give once, few or many, or a class for an expanded clone.

d_call clone_size j_call v_call cdr3_aa cdr3_nt
TRBD1 NA TRBJ1-2 TRBV28 CASSGGQGVIYGYTF TGTGCCAGCAGCGGGGGACAGGGGGTAATCTATGGCTACACCTTC
TRBD1 NA TRBJ1-5 TRBV2 CASSLGTGNQPQHF TGTGCCAGCAGTCTTGGGACAGGGAATCAGCCCCAGCATTTT
NA NA TRBJ2-4 TRBV5-1 CASARDRGLRDIQYF TGCGCCAGCGCCCGAGATCGGGGACTCCGAGACATTCAGTACTTC
NA NA TRBJ1-5 TRBV5-8 CASSFGRVRFQPQHF TGTGCCAGCAGCTTTGGCCGGGTGCGGTTTCAGCCCCAGCATTTT
NA NA TRBJ2-7 TRBV18 CASSPGTFSYEQYF TGTGCCAGCTCACCCGGGACATTCTCCTACGAGCAGTACTTC
NA NA TRBJ2-7 TRBV5-1 CASSEGLVSSYEQYF TGCGCCAGCAGCGAAGGACTTGTGAGCTCCTACGAACAGTACTTC
TRBD1 NA TRBJ1-1 TRBV6-1 CASSVRGQGVWGTEAFF TGTGCCAGCAGTGTAAGAGGGCAGGGGGTATGGGGCACTGAAGCTTTCTTT
NA few TRBJ1-5 TRBV12-5 CASGWGRVGQPQHF TGTGCTAGTGGTTGGGGGCGAGTTGGGCAGCCCCAGCATTTT
NA NA TRBJ2-1 TRBV10-3 CAIRGGGNEQFF TGTGCCATAAGAGGTGGCGGGAATGAGCAGTTCTTC
TRBD2 NA TRBJ2-5 TRBV5-1 CASSLTSGGLETQYF TGCGCCAGCAGCTTGACTAGCGGGGGGTTGGAGACCCAGTACTTC
TRBD2 NA TRBJ2-2 TRBV29-1 CSVGGLGIGELFF TGCAGCGTTGGAGGACTAGGGATCGGGGAGCTGTTTTTT
NA once TRBJ1-1 TRBV9 CASSDPWGRTPYNTEAFF TGTGCCAGCAGTGACCCGTGGGGGCGAACGCCATATAACACTGAAGCTTTCTTT
NA NA TRBJ1-4 TRBV28 CASSLSLSMKLFF TGTGCCAGCAGTTTAAGTCTTAGTATGAAACTGTTTTTT
NA once TRBJ1-5 TRBV18 CASSGSNGGNQPQHF TGTGCCAGCTCTGGGAGTAACGGGGGCAATCAGCCCCAGCATTTT
NA NA TRBJ1-5 TRBV30 CAWSAAGINQPQHF TGTGCCTGGAGTGCGGCAGGGATCAATCAGCCCCAGCATTTT
TRBD1 once TRBJ2-7 TRBV7-8 CASSAAGTGASYEQYF TGTGCCAGCAGCGCGGCCGGGACAGGGGCCAGCTACGAGCAGTACTTC
NA NA TRBJ1-2 TRBV6-1 CASSEEGSRGYGYTF TGTGCCAGCAGTGAGGAAGGGTCCCGGGGCTATGGCTACACCTTC
NA NA TRBJ2-5 TRBV6-5 CASRSSTSDQYF TGTGCCAGCAGGTCCAGTACCAGCGACCAGTACTTC
NA NA TRBJ2-1 TRBV21-1 CASSKARGTRRYNEQFF TGTGCCAGCAGCAAAGCGAGGGGGACTAGGCGATACAATGAGCAGTTCTTC
TRBD1 NA TRBJ1-2 TRBV2 CASSDSKGAGGYTF TGTGCCAGCAGTGATAGTAAGGGGGCCGGGGGCTACACCTTC
TRBD2 NA TRBJ2-7 TRBV4-2 CASSQEPRTSGSFDEQYF TGTGCCAGCAGCCAAGAGCCAAGAACTAGCGGATCTTTTGACGAGCAGTACTTC
NA NA TRBJ1-3 TRBV4-1 CASSQGRQGRIAGNTIYF TGCGCCAGCAGCCAGGGGCGGCAGGGGAGAATAGCTGGAAACACCATATATTTT
NA NA TRBJ2-6 TRBV6-5 CASSSAGSGANVLTF TGTGCCAGCAGTTCGGCGGGGTCTGGGGCCAACGTCCTGACTTTC
NA NA TRBJ2-1 TRBV11-2 CASSFTVTNSYNEQFF TGTGCCAGCAGCTTTACGGTCACCAACTCTTACAATGAGCAGTTCTTC
TRBD2 NA TRBJ2-7 TRBV13 CASSPAGGVQYEQYF TGTGCCAGCAGCCCTGCCGGGGGGGTTCAGTACGAGCAGTACTTC
TRBD1 NA TRBJ2-7 TRBV9 CASSAGTGGYEQYF TGTGCCAGCAGCGCCGGGACAGGGGGCTACGAGCAGTACTTC
NA NA TRBJ2-7 TRBV9 CASSPDRRQGDEQYF TGTGCCAGCAGCCCTGACAGGCGGCAGGGTGACGAGCAGTACTTC
TRBD2 NA TRBJ2-5 TRBV5-4 CASSEGTSGRYQETQYF TGTGCCAGCAGCGAAGGGACTAGCGGACGGTACCAAGAGACCCAGTACTTC
NA NA TRBJ1-1 TRBV2 CASGREGNTEAFF TGTGCCAGCGGCCGTGAGGGGAACACTGAAGCTTTCTTT
TRBD1 NA TRBJ2-7 TRBV28 CASSLFGQGVYEQYF TGTGCCAGCAGTTTATTTGGACAGGGGGTCTACGAGCAGTACTTC
NA NA TRBJ1-1 TRBV14 CASSQDLVGLMNTEAFF TGTGCCAGCAGCCAAGACTTGGTAGGACTGATGAACACTGAAGCTTTCTTT
NA NA TRBJ2-3 TRBV5-1 CASSLSGDYTDTQYF TGCGCCAGCAGCTTGTCGGGGGATTACACAGATACGCAGTATTTT
NA NA TRBJ1-3 TRBV27 CASSLSPTAAGNTIYF TGTGCCAGCAGTTTATCCCCGACAGCTGCTGGAAACACCATATATTTT
TRBD2 NA TRBJ2-5 TRBV2 CASSESGLAGGKETQYF TGTGCCAGCAGTGAGAGCGGACTAGCGGGGGGCAAAGAGACCCAGTACTTC
NA NA TRBJ2-1 TRBV5-1 CASSRVPSSYNEQFF TGCGCCAGCAGCCGGGTGCCTTCTTCCTACAATGAGCAGTTCTTC
NA many TRBJ2-5 TRBV19 CASSMEGALPRETQYF TGTGCCAGTAGTATGGAGGGGGCCCTGCCCAGGGAGACCCAGTACTTC
TRBD1 NA TRBJ1-5 TRBV5-1 CASSWGDRINQPQHF TGCGCCAGCAGCTGGGGGGACAGAATAAATCAGCCCCAGCATTTT
TRBD1 NA TRBJ2-1 TRBV29-1 CSVFTGEGYNEQFF TGCAGCGTTTTTACAGGGGAAGGCTACAATGAGCAGTTCTTC
NA NA TRBJ2-7 TRBV28 CASSFRTEQYF TGTGCCAGCAGTTTCCGGACAGAGCAGTACTTC
TRBD2 NA TRBJ2-7 TRBV4-3 CASSQDGIAGGPGSEQYF TGCGCCAGCAGCCAAGATGGGATAGCGGGAGGGCCGGGGAGCGAGCAGTACTTC
NA NA TRBJ1-1 TRBV6-4 CASSPQSNTEAFF TGTGCCAGCAGTCCACAGTCGAACACTGAAGCTTTCTTT
TRBD2 NA TRBJ2-5 TRBV19 CASSIAGLAGGEETQYF TGTGCCAGTAGTATAGCGGGACTAGCGGGCGGCGAAGAGACCCAGTACTTC
NA NA TRBJ2-2 TRBV2 CASKQGNTGELFF TGTGCCAGCAAACAGGGGAACACCGGGGAGCTGTTTTTT
NA NA TRBJ2-1 TRBV5-1 CASGRGFGNNEQFF TGCGCCAGCGGGAGGGGGTTCGGGAACAATGAGCAGTTCTTC